This entry is about one T cell receptor beta chain. These data come from a study of regulatory and conventional T cells in breast cancer. The V end lost 5 bases, the J end lost 9 bases, and 17 bases lay between the germline ends. Germline CDR1 reads SGHAT; CDR2 reads FQNNGV. CDR3 size: 14 residues. TCRdb re-analysed the PCR reads in MiXCR, keeping a single row per CDR3 protein. The repertoire consists of more than 15,000 distinct CDR3 sequences, with about 31% occurring once and the leading ten covering approximately 1.6%. Input material: conventional T cells from blood. V and J are TRBV11-2 and TRBJ2-4, with D tentatively TRBD1 (7 bases). The source of this sequence is a female donor in good health. The CDR3 region is CASSPTTGRGIQYF. The CDR3, as DNA: TGTGCCAGCAGCCCAACGACAGGGCGGGGCATTCAGTACTTC.